The rows below give T cell receptor beta chains drawn from one sample of a study of T cells in Graves' hyperthyroidism and ophthalmopathy. TCRdb reanalysed the multiplex PCR reads using MiXCR and keeps one entry per CDR3 protein. The data show about 360,000 distinct CDR3 sequences, with roughly an eighth seen just once and 9.2% held by the top ten. Sequenced material: blood. The receptors derive from a woman under 30 with Graves' hyperthyroidism. CDR3s include the opening cysteine and the closing phenylalanine or tryptophan. D genes are given only for firm matches. Rows may omit the clone size; those that give it use once, few, many or a size class.

len,v_gene,d_gene,j_gene,abundance,CDR3nt,CDR3aa
13,TRBV29-1,.,TRBJ2-3,many,TGCAGCGTAGGGACGGAGGTCACAGATACGCAGTATTTT,CSVGTEVTDTQYF
15,TRBV6-2/TRBV6-3,TRBD1,TRBJ2-7,many,TGTGCCAGCAGCCTAACCGGGACAGGGTCCTACGAGCAGTACTTC,CASSLTGTGSYEQYF
16,TRBV18,.,TRBJ2-7,many,TGTGCCAGCTCACCCCCCTCCCTTGGATCCGGGGACGAGCAGTACTTC,CASSPPSLGSGDEQYF
15,TRBV4-1,TRBD1,TRBJ1-6,.,TGCGCCAGCAGCCAAGACCGGACAGGGTACTCACCCCTCCACTTT,CASSQDRTGYSPLHF
13,TRBV29-1,.,TRBJ2-5,.,TGCGGATTGAGCCGGGGGTTGGGAGAGACCCAGTACTTC,CGLSRGLGETQYF
15,TRBV13,TRBD1,TRBJ1-6,few,TGTGCCAGCAGCTTAGGACAGGGGAATAATTCACCCCTCCACTTT,CASSLGQGNNSPLHF
15,TRBV12-3/TRBV12-4,TRBD1,TRBJ2-7,many,TGTGCCAGCAGCCCTCACGGACAGGGCAGGTACGAGCAGTACTTC,CASSPHGQGRYEQYF
11,TRBV6-2/TRBV6-3,.,TRBJ2-7,few,TGTGCCAGCAGTTACTTGCTCGAGCAGTACTTC,CASSYLLEQYF
17,TRBV7-8,.,TRBJ2-7,many,TGTGCCAGCAGCTTAGCCTTCAGCGGGACAAGTCCTTACGAGCAGTACTTC,CASSLAFSGTSPYEQYF
15,TRBV28,.,TRBJ2-7,many,TGTGCCAGTAACCCACAGGGACATTTACCCTACGAGCAGTACTTC,CASNPQGHLPYEQYF
14,TRBV3-1,.,TRBJ2-7,many,TGTGCCAGCAGCCAGGAAGGACAGTCCTACGAGCAGTACTTC,CASSQEGQSYEQYF
16,TRBV5-5,.,TRBJ2-2,many,TGTGCCAGCAGCTTGGTATCGGGGGCAGACACCGGGGAGCTGTTTTTT,CASSLVSGADTGELFF
15,TRBV5-1,.,TRBJ1-2,many,TGCGCCAGCAGCCCGACCTTAACAGGGACGAATGGCTACACCTTC,CASSPTLTGTNGYTF
16,TRBV5-1,TRBD2,TRBJ2-7,.,TGCGCCAGCACCCCGCGGGGGGACACCCGCCCTGGGGAGCAGTACTTC,CASTPRGDTRPGEQYF
15,TRBV7-2,TRBD1,TRBJ1-4,many,TGTGCCAGCAGCTTAGACGGACAGGAAAATGAAAAACTGTTTTTT,CASSLDGQENEKLFF
17,TRBV7-8,.,TRBJ1-2,.,TGTGCCAGCAGCTTAGGGATTGGTCACCCGGAGGACTATGGCTACACCTTC,CASSLGIGHPEDYGYTF
13,TRBV28,.,TRBJ1-5,.,TGTGCCAGCAGTTTTAATCTCCACCAGCCCCAGCATTTT,CASSFNLHQPQHF
14,TRBV19,.,TRBJ1-1,.,TGTGCCAGTAGTCTGGACACCGAGAACACTGAAGCTTTCTTT,CASSLDTENTEAFF
15,TRBV7-7,.,TRBJ2-5,many,TGTGCTAGCAGCTTATCTAACACTAGATACGAACCCCAGTACTTC,CASSLSNTRYEPQYF
12,TRBV3-1,.,TRBJ2-7,many,TGTGCCAGCAGTCAGGTCGTATACGAGCAGTACTTC,CASSQVVYEQYF
13,TRBV20-1,.,TRBJ2-1,many,TGCAGTGTGTGGGATACCGATTACAATGAGCAGTTCTTC,CSVWDTDYNEQFF
15,TRBV7-9,.,TRBJ1-2,many,TGTGCCAGCAGCCCCCCCCCTTACAGTAACTATGGCTACACCTTC,CASSPPPYSNYGYTF
14,TRBV5-1,.,TRBJ2-3,many,TGCGCCAGCAGCTTGGAGGACAGCACAGATACGCAGTATTTT,CASSLEDSTDTQYF
18,TRBV11-3,.,TRBJ2-5,.,TGTGCCAGCAGCTTAGTCCTTTTCGGACAGACTCTCCAAGAGACCCAGTACTTC,CASSLVLFGQTLQETQYF
13,TRBV7-9,TRBD2,TRBJ2-2,few,TGTGCCAGCATCCAGCGGGAGACCGGGGAGCTGTTTTTT,CASIQRETGELFF
14,TRBV20-1,TRBD1,TRBJ1-1,many,TGCAGTGCTAGAGACCTTACAGGGGGCACTGAAGCTTTCTTT,CSARDLTGGTEAFF
12,TRBV2,TRBD1,TRBJ1-2,many,TGTGCCAGCAGGGGACAGAACTATGGCTACACCTTC,CASRGQNYGYTF
14,TRBV20-1,.,TRBJ1-2,many,TGCAGTGCCGAGGGGGGGGCCCCTGACTATGGCTACACCTTC,CSAEGGAPDYGYTF
15,TRBV6-8,TRBD2,TRBJ2-7,.,TGTGCCAGCAGTTACCGAGCGGGGGGCCCTCTGGAGCAGTACTTC,CASSYRAGGPLEQYF
15,TRBV2,TRBD1,TRBJ2-7,.,TGTGCCAGCAGACTCCCCCGGGACAGCGGATACGAGCAGTACTTC,CASRLPRDSGYEQYF
18,TRBV30,.,TRBJ2-5,many,TGTGCCTGGAGTGTGTTGGCAAGGAAGGCGTGGAGGAAAGAGACCCAGTACTTC,CAWSVLARKAWRKETQYF
15,TRBV6-1,TRBD2,TRBJ2-3,few,TGTGCCAGCCACGCACGGAGCGGGAGTTTAGATACGCAGTATTTT,CASHARSGSLDTQYF
15,TRBV19,.,TRBJ1-5,few,TGTGCCAGTCGACCACCGGCAGGGTTAAATCAGCCCCAGCATTTT,CASRPPAGLNQPQHF